The entry that follows covers one TCR beta chain sequence. Researchers ran the PCR with 60 Vbeta and 13 Jbeta primers. The data were produced by immunoSEQ multiplex PCR, yet TCRdb's version contains in-frame clones alone and is incomplete. The table shows 100,000 to 150,000 clones, with around three quarters occurring only once. The entry originates in a study of cytomegalovirus exposure and HLA in healthy donors. The donors comprised healthy bone marrow donors. The CDR3 length is 15 residues. Trimming removed 3 bases from V and 0 bases from J, with 10 bases in between. Looked up from germline, CDR1 is SNHLY and CDR2 is FYNNEI.

Sequenced: PBMCs. This clonotype was sampled from a man aged 25-45 years in good health and CMV-seronegative. The gene calls are TRBV2 and TRBJ2-3; D may be TRBD2 (6 bases). CDR3 in amino acids: CASSEEGISTDTQYF. CDR3 coding DNA: TGTGCCAGCAGTGAGGAGGGGATCAGCACAGATACGCAGTATTTT.